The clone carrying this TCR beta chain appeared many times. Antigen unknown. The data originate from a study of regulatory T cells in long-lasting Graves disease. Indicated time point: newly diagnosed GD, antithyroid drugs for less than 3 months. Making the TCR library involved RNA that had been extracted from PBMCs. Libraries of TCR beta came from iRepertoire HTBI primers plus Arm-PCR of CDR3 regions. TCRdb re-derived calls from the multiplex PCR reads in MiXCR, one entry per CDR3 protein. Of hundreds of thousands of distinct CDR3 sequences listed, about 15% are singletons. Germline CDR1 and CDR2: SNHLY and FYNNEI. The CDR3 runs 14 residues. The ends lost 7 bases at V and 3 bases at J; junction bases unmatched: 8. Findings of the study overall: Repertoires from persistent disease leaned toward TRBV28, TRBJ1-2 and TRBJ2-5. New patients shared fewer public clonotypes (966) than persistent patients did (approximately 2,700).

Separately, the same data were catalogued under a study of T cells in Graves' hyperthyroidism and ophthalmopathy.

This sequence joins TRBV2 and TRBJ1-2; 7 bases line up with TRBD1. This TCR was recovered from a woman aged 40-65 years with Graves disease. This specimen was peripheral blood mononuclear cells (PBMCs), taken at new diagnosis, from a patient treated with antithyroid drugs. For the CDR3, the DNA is TGTGCCAGCACCTTCCGGGACAGCCACTATGGCTACACCTTC. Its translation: CASTFRDSHYGYTF.